These 16 T cell receptor beta chains were all obtained from the same sample, sequenced in a study of cytomegalovirus exposure and HLA in healthy donors. Assay: immunoSEQ multiplex PCR; the TCRdb copy retains only in-frame clones and omits some. This table holds a few hundred thousand clones, about 90% found once. Material: PBMCs. These TCRs come from a woman between 18 and 29 years old in good health and CMV-seronegative.

This clone has a handful of counts. The rearrangement uses TRBV28 and TRBJ1-3; a possible D gene is TRBD1 (6 bases). Trimming left V 7 bases short and J 3 bases short, with 7 bases between. This CDR3 spans 12 amino acids. The germline V gene encodes CDR1 MDHEN and CDR2 SYDVKM. The CDR3 loop is CASKGVGNTIYF. The CDR3 DNA follows: TGTGCCAGCAAGGGGGTTGGAAACACCATATATTTT.

The V and J genes are TRBV7-9 and TRBJ1-2; unclear D gene. Germline loops: CDR1 SEHNR, CDR2 FQNEAQ (reference sequence). The CDR3 has 14 amino acids. Trimming removed 5 bases at V and 4 bases at J, with 14 bases between. The CDR3 reads CASSPDGRGYGYTF. The CDR3 DNA reads TGTGCCAGCAGCCCCGATGGTCGGGGCTATGGCTACACCTTC.

The V and J genes are TRBV5-4 and TRBJ1-5; a possible D gene is TRBD1 (6 bases). Looked up from germline, CDR1 is SGHNT and CDR2 is YYREEE (reference sequence). V was cut by 5 bases and J by 3 bases, with 18 bases left in between. The CDR3 contains 16 residues. The DNA for the CDR3 is TGTGCCAGCAGTCCAATCCCAGGGGTCCACAATCAGCCCCAGCATTTT. This encodes CASSPIPGVHNQPQHF.

The V gene is TRBV4-1, the J gene TRBJ2-7, with D possibly TRBD2 on 6 matching bases. This CDR3 contains 16 residues. Germline V gives CDR1 MGHRA, CDR2 YSYEKL. Trimming took off 1 base at V and 7 bases at J, with 20 bases between the two ends. CDR3 loop: CASSQAPGLPLGEQYF. CDR3 DNA sequence: TGCGCCAGCAGCCAAGCACCGGGACTCCCGTTGGGGGAGCAGTACTTC.

This rearrangement joins TRBV2 to TRBJ2-1; D possibly corresponds to TRBD2 (6 bases). The CDR3 runs to 16 residues. V shed 2 bases and J shed 0 bases, with 11 bases lying between them. Looked up from germline, CDR1 is SNHLY and CDR2 is FYNNEI. CDR3 amino acids: CASSEKAGSSYNEQFF. Here the CDR3 DNA reads TGTGCCAGCAGTGAAAAAGCGGGTAGCTCCTACAATGAGCAGTTCTTC.

This chain joins TRBV7-8 and TRBJ2-1; D is unresolved. V was shortened by 1 base and J by 4 bases, with 8 bases between the two germline ends. The CDR3 has 14 residues. Germline lookup yields CDR1 SGHVS and CDR2 FQNEAQ. DNA for the CDR3: TGTGCCAGCAGCTTAGTTGCGGTATACAATGAGCAGTTCTTC. This translates into CASSLVAVYNEQFF.

The V and J genes are TRBV19 and TRBJ2-1; D might be TRBD2 (5 bases). There are 14 residues in the CDR3. Deletions cut 7 bases from V and 6 bases from J, with 16 bases between. Germline loops: CDR1 LNHDA, CDR2 SQIVND (reference sequence). CDR3 sequence: CASTIEASRNEQFF. The CDR3, as DNA: TGTGCCAGTACCATCGAGGCTAGCCGCAATGAGCAGTTCTTC.

The chain couples TRBV6-1 to TRBJ1-5, with D unresolved. Germline CDR1 is MNHNS and CDR2 is SASEGT. V was clipped by 6 bases and J by 5 bases, with 8 bases between them. The CDR3 contains 12 residues. For the CDR3, the DNA is TGTGCCAGCAGCCTAGGTTATCAGCCCCAGCATTTT. Translated: CASSLGYQPQHF.

This chain uses TRBV5-6 with TRBJ1-2, with 8 nucleotides matching TRBD1. This CDR3 is 14 amino acids long. V trimming: 5 bases; J trimming: 7 bases; junction bases outside the gene matches: 10. Germline-derived CDR1 and CDR2 are SGHDT and YYEEEE. The CDR3 bases are TGTGCCAGCAGTTACGCGGGACAGGTGTCTGGCTACACCTTC. It is translated as CASSYAGQVSGYTF.

A few counts support this clone. The chain has TRBV7-2 and TRBJ1-1; 8 bases fit TRBD1. CDR1 and CDR2 (germline): SGHTA, FQGNSA. The CDR3 loop spans 12 amino acids. J lost 10 bases, V lost 3 bases, and 4 bases had no gene match. The CDR3 here is CASSFSGQGAFF. The CDR3 bases are TGTGCCAGCAGCTTCTCCGGACAGGGAGCTTTCTTT.

The chain uses TRBV15 and TRBJ1-1, with TRBD1 as a possible D gene (6 bases). V was pared by 0 bases and J by 5 bases, with 16 bases between. In germline, CDR1 is LNHNV, CDR2 YYDKDF (reference sequence). The CDR3 contains 16 residues. CDR3 coding DNA: TGTGCCACCAGCAGAGACTCGACAGGAAGGGGAACTGAAGCTTTCTTT. Protein sequence: CATSRDSTGRGTEAFF. Complete variable domain (other parts from reference TRBV15 and TRBJ1-1): DAMVIQNPRYQVTQFGKPVTLSCSQTLNHNVMYWYQQKSSQAPKLLFHYYDKDFNNEADTPDNFQSRRPNTSFCFLDIRSPGLGDTAMYLCATSRDSTGRGTEAFFGQGTRLTVV.

The rearrangement joins TRBV5-6 to TRBJ1-1; D is unclear. Germline V CDR1 and CDR2: SGHDT, YYEEEE. The CDR3 has 16 residues. V lost 1 base, J lost 4 bases, and 17 bases lay in between. CDR3 in amino acids: CASSLNTGLRSTEAFF. The CDR3 coding sequence is TGTGCCAGCAGCTTGAATACGGGTTTAAGGAGCACTGAAGCTTTCTTT.

The chain joins TRBV21-1 to TRBJ2-2; the listed D gene, TRBD2, was not tested against the DNA. TRBV21-1 is an annotated pseudogene. The CDR3 sequence is 15 residues long. The CDR3 sequence: CASNSGGTNTGELFF. Here the CDR3 DNA reads TGTGCCAGCAATAGCGGGGGCACGAACACCGGGGAGCTGTTTTTT.

The chain employs TRBV30 and TRBJ1-6, with TRBD1 matching over 7 bases. CDR3 length: 13 residues. V dropped 6 bases and J dropped 9; count of bases not matched to a gene: 8. The V gene's germline CDR1 is GTSNPN and CDR2 SVGIG (reference sequence). CDR3 nucleotides: TGTGCCTGTCCTACAGGGGTGGGTTCACCCCTCCACTTT. Translated: CACPTGVGSPLHF.

The V and J genes are TRBV14 and TRBJ2-7, with D tentatively TRBD2 (6 bases). Trimming shortened V by 0 bases and J by 7 bases, and 16 bases separated the two germline ends. There are 15 residues in the CDR3. The germline CDR1 and CDR2 sequences are SGHDN and FVKESK. CDR3 region: CASSQDLLGGGEQYF. CDR3 bases: TGTGCCAGCAGCCAAGATTTACTCGGGGGAGGTGAGCAGTACTTC.

The chain uses TRBV19 and TRBJ2-1; D is uncertain. The CDR3 contains 15 residues. V was shortened by 4 bases and J by 4 bases, with 14 bases between the two germline ends. Per the germline V gene, CDR1 is LNHDA and CDR2 is SQIVND (reference sequence). In DNA, the CDR3 is TGTGCCAGTAGTAGTGGCCGTTCGACTTACAATGAGCAGTTCTTC. Its protein product is CASSSGRSTYNEQFF.